This T cell receptor (beta chain) was sequenced for a study of PD-1 blockade in classical Hodgkin lymphoma. Whole-study findings and limits: Patients who responded completely had about the same baseline diversity as newly diagnosed patients.

The CDR3 runs to 16 residues. V lost 7 bases, J lost 9 bases, and 26 bases lay in between. Turning to this clone: As yet, its antigen is unknown.

Each of the patients experienced relapse following autologous stem cell transplantation, and their brentuximab vedotin exposure differed. Only in-frame clones appear in the TCRdb table, and some are missing; sequencing was by immunoSEQ multiplex PCR. The top ten clones hold approximately 25% of a sample with about 18,000 clones, around 80% of them seen once. This chain uses TRBV23-1 with TRBJ2-3, with D maybe TRBD2 (5 bases). TRBV23-1 is designated an ORF whose function remains uncertain. The sequencing used peripheral blood mononuclear cells (PBMCs), collected at baseline. The receptor comes from a human donor with classical Hodgkin lymphoma. CDR3 bases: TGCGCCAGCACCCTCAAGGGCACTAGGACCGATGACACGCAGTATTTT. This translates into CASTLKGTRTDDTQYF.